Listed here are 28 T cell receptor beta chains from one sample, sequenced in a study of blood T cell repertoires in COVID-19. The repertoire was sequenced with immunoSEQ multiplex PCR; TCRdb's copy has only in-frame clones and lacks some. The repertoire holds some 70,000 clones, with 85% to 90% as singletons. Sequences were obtained from peripheral blood. These receptors were obtained from a man aged 50-60 years with acute or convalescent COVID-19.

The chain combines TRBV24-1 with TRBJ1-2, with D possibly TRBD1 on 5 matching bases. Trimming left V 4 bases short and J 5 bases short, with 13 bases between. CDR3 length: 14 residues. Per germline, CDR1 KGHDR and CDR2 SFDVKD. The CDR3 reads CATSDLDRNYGYTF. CDR3 nucleotides: TGTGCCACCAGTGACCTCGACAGAAATTATGGCTACACCTTC.

This chain connects TRBV4-3 to TRBJ1-1, with D maybe TRBD1 (5 bases). This CDR3 spans 15 amino acids. V was shortened by 1 base and J by 6 bases, with 15 bases between the two germline ends. Germline V lookup: CDR1 LGHNA, CDR2 YSLEER. CDR3 in amino acids: CASSQVGGVVAEAFF. The CDR3 DNA reads as TGCGCCAGCAGCCAAGTCGGGGGTGTGGTGGCTGAAGCTTTCTTT.

The gene calls are TRBV2 and TRBJ2-3, with 7 nucleotides matching TRBD2. CDR1 is SNHLY and CDR2 is FYNNEI in the germline V gene. V lost 4 bases to trimming and J lost 3 bases; unmatched junction nucleotides: 4. This CDR3 comprises 14 residues. Here the CDR3 reads CASSASGTTDTQYF. The CDR3 DNA reads as TGTGCCAGCAGTGCCAGCGGGACGACAGATACGCAGTATTTT. Based on the CDR3 plus reference TRBV2 and TRBJ2-3, the full variable domain is EPEVTQTPSHQVTQMGQEVILRCVPISNHLYFYWYRQILGQKVEFLVSFYNNEISEKSEIFDDQFSVERPDGSNFTLKIRSTKLEDSAMYFCASSASGTTDTQYFGPGTRLTVL.

The chain uses TRBV25-1 and TRBJ1-6, with 7 bases that match TRBD1. After removal of 2 bases from V and 1 base from J, the junction contained 8 bases not matched to a gene. The CDR3 totals 18 residues. CDR1 is MGHDK, CDR2 SYGVNS, per germline. Here the CDR3 reads CASSEGRGRGSYNSPLHF. DNA for the CDR3: TGTGCCAGCAGTGAAGGAAGGGGGCGCGGTTCCTATAATTCACCCCTCCACTTT.

This chain uses TRBV20-1 with TRBJ1-2; D unclear. Germline V gives CDR1 DFQATT, CDR2 SNEGSKA (reference sequence). The V end lost 3 bases, the J end lost 3 bases, and 14 bases lay between the germline ends. The CDR3 contains 14 residues. The CDR3 loop reads CSASEEGRHYGYTF. The CDR3 coding sequence is TGCAGTGCTAGTGAGGAGGGCCGGCACTATGGCTACACCTTC.

The rearrangement links TRBV27 to TRBJ2-1; 8 bases line up with TRBD2. CDR3 length: 15 residues. The V and J ends lost 4 bases and 0 bases, in that order; junction bases with no gene match: 2. Germline loops: CDR1 MNHEY, CDR2 SMNVEV (reference sequence). DNA of the CDR3: TGTGCCAGCAGTTCCGGGACTAGCTCCTACAATGAGCAGTTCTTC. As protein: CASSSGTSSYNEQFF.

V and J are TRBV6-2 or TRBV6-3 and TRBJ2-3; 9 bases map to TRBD2. V shed 5 bases and J 8 bases; nucleotides not matched to a gene: 2. CDR1 is MNHEY, CDR2 SVGEGT, per germline. The CDR3 consists of 12 residues. The CDR3 sequence is CASSNSGSTQYF. The CDR3 DNA follows: TGTGCCAGCAGTAATAGCGGGAGTACGCAGTATTTT.

The chain links TRBV10-3 to TRBJ1-1, with 11 positions matching TRBD1. The J segment lost 6 bases and the V segment lost 2 bases, leaving 5 bases of the junction unmatched. The CDR3 covers 15 residues. Per the germline V gene, CDR1 is ENHRY and CDR2 is SYGVKD. CDR3 region: CAISEGGQGDPEAFF. The CDR3 DNA reads TGTGCCATCAGTGAGGGGGGACAGGGGGATCCTGAAGCTTTCTTT.

The V and J genes are TRBV9 and TRBJ1-2; D unclear. V gave up 0 bases and J gave up 0 bases, with 6 bases separating them. Germline V gene sequence: CDR1 SGDLS, CDR2 YYNGEE. This CDR3 spans 14 amino acids. CDR3 sequence (DNA): TGTGCCAGCAGCGTAGGGCCCGCTAACTATGGCTACACCTTC. It is translated as CASSVGPANYGYTF.

The chain links TRBV6-2 or TRBV6-3 to TRBJ2-1, with 10 bases fitting TRBD2. The CDR3 extends over 17 amino acids. V shed 1 base and J 5 bases; nucleotides not matched to a gene: 8. Germline-derived CDR1 and CDR2 are MNHEY and SVGEGT. The CDR3 is CASSYFPGTSDNNEQFF. The CDR3 DNA follows: TGTGCCAGCAGTTACTTTCCCGGGACTAGCGATAACAATGAGCAGTTCTTC.

In DNA, the CDR3 is TGTGCCAGTAGTATGGATCTAGCGGGATCCTACAATGAGCAGTTCTTC. This sequence encodes CASSMDLAGSYNEQFF. The gene calls are TRBV19 and TRBJ2-1, with 9 bases fitting TRBD2. This CDR3 spans 16 amino acids. J lost 1 base, V lost 3 bases, and 4 bases had no gene match. Germline V gene lookup returns CDR1 LNHDA and CDR2 SQIVND (reference sequence).

The V and J genes are TRBV3-1 (or the pseudogene TRBV3-2) and TRBJ2-5; D not resolved. Looked up from germline, CDR1 is LGHDT and CDR2 is YNNKEL (reference sequence). The CDR3 totals 13 residues. Trimming removed 10 bases at V and 3 bases at J, with 15 bases between. The CDR3 DNA is TGTGCCACCGCCCCCCCCCGAGAAGAGACCCAGTACTTC. It is translated as CATAPPREETQYF.

The V gene is TRBV18, the J gene TRBJ2-3, with 9 bases that match TRBD2. V shed 6 bases and J 5 bases; nucleotides not matched to a gene: 12. The length of the CDR3 is 16 residues. CDR1 and CDR2 (germline): KGHSH, LQKENI. The CDR3 nucleotides are TGTGCCAGCTCCCCGAAAATAGCGGGAGTTGGAGATACGCAGTATTTT. Amino acids: CASSPKIAGVGDTQYF.

The chain joins TRBV6-1 to TRBJ1-2; no clear D gene. The CDR3 sequence is 15 residues long. V was shortened by 3 bases and J by 4 bases, with 15 bases between the two germline ends. In germline, CDR1 is MNHNS, CDR2 SASEGT. Here the CDR3 reads CASSDGFAGSYGYTF. In DNA form, the CDR3 reads TGTGCCAGCAGTGATGGTTTTGCGGGATCCTATGGCTACACCTTC.

The chain employs TRBV6-2 or TRBV6-3 and TRBJ2-1; TRBD2 might be the D (5 bases). CDR3 size: 12 residues. Germline CDR1 is MNHEY and CDR2 is SVGEGT. Trimming took 5 bases from V and 4 from J, leaving 6 bases between them. CDR3 coding DNA: TGTGCCAGCAGTCGGGGATACAATGAGCAGTTCTTC. This codes for CASSRGYNEQFF.

The rearrangement joins TRBV7-3 to TRBJ2-6, with D hard to call. CDR3 size: 16 residues. The V end lost 2 bases, the J end lost 0 bases, and 8 bases lay between the germline ends. Germline CDR1 SGHTA, CDR2 FQGTGA. The CDR3 spells CASSLSRSSGANVLTF. In DNA, the CDR3 is TGTGCCAGCAGCTTATCGAGGAGCTCTGGGGCCAACGTCCTGACTTTC.

The CDR3 DNA sequence: TGTGCCAGCAGTCCCAGACCGGGGGACACTGAAGCTTTCTTT. Translation gives CASSPRPGDTEAFF. The V and J genes are TRBV6-5 and TRBJ1-1; D perhaps matches TRBD1 (5 bases). CDR3 length: 14 amino acids. CDR1 is MNHEY and CDR2 is SVGAGI in the germline V gene. The V and J ends lost 5 bases and 3 bases respectively, with 13 bases between them.

V is TRBV30 and J is TRBJ2-2, with 10 bases identical to TRBD2. Germline CDR1 GTSNPN, CDR2 SVGIG (reference sequence). The J segment lost 3 bases and the V segment lost 3 bases, leaving 4 bases of the junction unmatched. The CDR3 sequence is 15 residues long. The CDR3 sequence is CAWRTGTSDTGELFF. The CDR3 nucleotides read TGTGCCTGGAGAACCGGGACTAGCGACACCGGGGAGCTGTTTTTT.

The V and J genes are TRBV24-1 and TRBJ2-1; possible D gene TRBD2, 6 bases. Trimming took 3 bases from V and 3 from J, leaving 11 bases between them. The V gene's germline CDR1 is KGHDR and CDR2 SFDVKD. The CDR3 spans 15 residues. The CDR3 coding sequence is TGTGCCACCAGTGATCGTGTAGCGGACTACAATGAGCAGTTCTTC. Its protein is CATSDRVADYNEQFF.

This chain uses TRBV28 with TRBJ2-3; maybe TRBD1 (5 bases). This CDR3 spans 14 amino acids. From germline, CDR1 is MDHEN and CDR2 SYDVKM. Trimming took 6 bases from V and 2 from J, leaving 12 bases between them. The CDR3 loop reads CASRGELSTDTQYF. The CDR3 region has the DNA TGTGCCAGCAGAGGGGAACTATCCACAGATACGCAGTATTTT.

The genes are TRBV6-6 and TRBJ2-7, with 8 bases fitting TRBD1. Germline CDR1 and CDR2: MNHNY and SVGAGI (reference sequence). CDR3 length: 16 residues. The ends lost 2 bases at V and 4 bases at J; junction bases unmatched: 10. The CDR3 DNA reads as TGTGCCAGCAGTTACCTCTGGACAGGGCAAGCATACGAGCAGTACTTC. The encoded protein is CASSYLWTGQAYEQYF.

V and J are TRBV19 and TRBJ2-2; D gene unclear. The CDR3 contains 16 residues. Trimming stripped 0 bases from V and 1 base from J, with 9 bases between. The germline gives CDR1 LNHDA, CDR2 SQIVND (reference sequence). CDR3 bases: TGTGCCAGTAGTATAGAACTCGTCCTGAACACCGGGGAGCTGTTTTTT. The encoded protein is CASSIELVLNTGELFF.

The CDR3 coding sequence is TGTGCCAGCAGTCCGACAGGGAGAGGACAGCCCCAGCATTTT. Encoded protein: CASSPTGRGQPQHF. The gene calls are TRBV27 and TRBJ1-5; TRBD1 aligns across 7 bases. Trimming removed 5 bases from V and 7 bases from J; junction bases left unmatched: 8. The V gene's germline CDR1 is MNHEY and CDR2 SMNVEV (reference sequence). This CDR3 has 14 amino acids.

CDR3 sequence: CASSISQGNYGYTF. The CDR3 region has the DNA TGTGCCAGTAGTATATCCCAGGGGAACTATGGCTACACCTTC. This chain connects TRBV19 to TRBJ1-2, with D possibly being TRBD1 (6 bases). The CDR3 covers 14 residues. Trimming removed 2 bases from V and 2 bases from J, with 9 bases in between. CDR1 and CDR2 (germline): LNHDA, SQIVND (reference sequence).

The chain carries TRBV19 and TRBJ2-7; TRBD2 matches at 13 bases. Germline V gives CDR1 LNHDA, CDR2 SQIVND (reference sequence). Unmatched junction bases numbered 2, after V lost 8 bases and J lost 1 base. CDR3 length: 14 residues. The CDR3 loop reads CASGLAGASYEQYF. In nucleotides, the CDR3 is TGTGCCAGTGGACTAGCGGGAGCTTCCTACGAGCAGTACTTC.

The genes are TRBV7-2 and TRBJ2-1; 8 nucleotides line up with TRBD2. This CDR3 region has 18 residues. The V segment lost 0 bases and the J segment 1 base; nucleotides outside the gene matches: 8. Germline V gene lookup returns CDR1 SGHTA and CDR2 FQGNSA. In DNA form, the CDR3 reads TGTGCCAGCAGCTTAGCGAGCGGTAGCGGGATTTCCTACAATGAGCAGTTCTTC. Translation gives CASSLASGSGISYNEQFF.

The chain couples TRBV2 to TRBJ2-2, with 8 bases matching TRBD1. The V segment lost 4 bases and the J segment 2 bases; nucleotides outside the gene matches: 15. Per germline, CDR1 SNHLY and CDR2 FYNNEI. The CDR3 covers 19 residues. CDR3 sequence: CASSGYRGLARTNTGELFF. CDR3 sequence (DNA): TGTGCCAGCAGTGGCTACAGGGGGTTGGCACGAACCAACACCGGGGAGCTGTTTTTT.

This chain links TRBV18 with TRBJ2-3; 7 bases match TRBD2. J gave up 3 bases and V 3 bases, and 3 bases lay outside the gene matches. Germline CDR1 is KGHSH and CDR2 is LQKENI. CDR3 length: 14 amino acids. CDR3 protein: CASSPAGATDTQYF. DNA of the CDR3: TGTGCCAGCTCACCGGCGGGAGCGACAGATACGCAGTATTTT.